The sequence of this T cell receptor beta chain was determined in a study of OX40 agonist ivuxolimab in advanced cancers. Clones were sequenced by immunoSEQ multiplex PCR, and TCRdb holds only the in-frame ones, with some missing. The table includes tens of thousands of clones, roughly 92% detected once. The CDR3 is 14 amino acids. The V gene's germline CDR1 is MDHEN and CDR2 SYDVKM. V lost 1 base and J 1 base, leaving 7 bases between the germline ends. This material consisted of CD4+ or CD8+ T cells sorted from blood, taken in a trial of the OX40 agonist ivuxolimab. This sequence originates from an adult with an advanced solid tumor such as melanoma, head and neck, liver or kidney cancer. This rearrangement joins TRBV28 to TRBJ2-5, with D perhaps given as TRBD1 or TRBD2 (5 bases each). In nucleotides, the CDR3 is TGTGCCAGCAGTTTATTGGGGGTCCAAGAGACCCAGTACTTC. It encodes CASSLLGVQETQYF.